Shown below are 29 T cell receptor beta chains from a single sample sequenced in a study of CD8 T cells in ankylosing spondylitis (TCRdb year 2017). Library creation used 5' RACE. TCRdb names Illumina HiSeq 2500 as the instrument used. TCRdb redid the processing of the public reads, applying fastp at Q25 and MiXCR, and retained in-frame beta chains. Each record represents a unique CDR3 protein, reported with the most common genes and DNA among its rows. Counted in this sample were more than 250,000 distinct CDR3 sequences; roughly 11% of them appeared once. The ten largest clonotypes hold roughly 9.2% of the sample. The source material was blood, either unsorted or a sorted T cell fraction (not recorded which). These receptors all come from a female donor with ankylosing spondylitis or in good health (not recorded which).

This clonotype appeared a few times. This sequence joins TRBV5-1 and TRBJ2-7; D is possibly TRBD1 (5 bases). This CDR3 has 13 residues. Germline CDR1 SGHRS, CDR2 YFSETQ. V was trimmed by 5 bases and J by 2 bases, leaving 11 bases between them. CDR3: CASRTTVAYEQYF. In DNA, the CDR3 is TGCGCCAGCAGGACGACAGTAGCCTACGAGCAGTACTTC.

This clonotype was found many times. The chain joins TRBV20-1 to TRBJ1-1; D remains unclear. Germline loops: CDR1 DFQATT, CDR2 SNEGSKA (reference sequence). Trimming shortened V by 5 bases and J by 0 bases, and 13 bases separated the two germline ends. This CDR3 spans 14 amino acids. The CDR3 DNA follows: TGCAGTGCTCCGGCCCGGATAGTGAACACTGAAGCTTTCTTT. Translating gives CSAPARIVNTEAFF.

The chain joins TRBV20-1 to TRBJ2-7; D might be TRBD2 (7 bases). CDR1 and CDR2 (germline): DFQATT, SNEGSKA (reference sequence). Trimming shortened V by 3 bases and J by 10 bases, and 22 bases separated the two germline ends. The CDR3 loop spans 14 amino acids. Written as DNA, the CDR3 is TGCAGTGCTAGCTCTGGGGGGGGGGCAATCATCCAGTACTTC. Translation: CSASSGGGAIIQYF.

There are a few counts of this clonotype. The chain couples TRBV7-2 to TRBJ1-5; no firm D call. Trimming pared 1 base from V and 2 bases from J, leaving 15 bases between. The CDR3 is made up of 17 amino acids. Germline V gene sequence: CDR1 SGHTA, CDR2 FQGNSA. Here the CDR3 DNA reads TGTGCCAGCAGCTTAGTAAAGGGAATAGGTGGCAATCAGCCCCAGCATTTT. It yields the protein CASSLVKGIGGNQPQHF.

The chain combines TRBV19 with TRBJ2-7, with D perhaps matching TRBD2 (6 bases). CDR1 is LNHDA, CDR2 SQIVND, per germline (reference sequence). The CDR3 totals 16 residues. V shed 2 bases and J shed 3 bases, with 17 bases lying between them. CDR3 amino acids: CASSIWPGSSFYEQYF. Here the CDR3 DNA reads TGTGCCAGTAGTATATGGCCCGGGAGCAGTTTCTACGAGCAGTACTTC.

This clonotype has ten or more counts. The chain has TRBV2 and TRBJ2-7; weak D call: TRBD1 (5 bases). CDR3 length equals 12 residues. The germline V and J ends were trimmed by 3 bases and 4 bases, with 7 bases remaining between them. Germline CDR1 SNHLY, CDR2 FYNNEI. The CDR3 DNA is TGTGCCAGCAGTGACAACAGGTACGAGCAGTACTTC. This gives the protein CASSDNRYEQYF. Together with reference TRBV2 and TRBJ2-7, the CDR3 gives the full variable domain: EPEVTQTPSHQVTQMGQEVILRCVPISNHLYFYWYRQILGQKVEFLVSFYNNEISEKSEIFDDQFSVERPDGSNFTLKIRSTKLEDSAMYFCASSDNRYEQYFGPGTRLTVT.

This clonotype was detected ten times or more. DNA for the CDR3: TGCAGGATCGACAGGGAGCTCTATGGCTACACCTTC. Its protein product is CRIDRELYGYTF. The gene calls are TRBV20-1 and TRBJ1-2, with 7 bases lining up with TRBD1. The V gene's germline CDR1 is DFQATT and CDR2 SNEGSKA (reference sequence). The CDR3 consists of 12 residues.

This clonotype was detected ten times or more. J is TRBJ2-2 and V is TRBV4-2; perhaps TRBD1 as D (6 bases). V lost 3 bases to trimming and J lost 7 bases, with 15 bases between them. The CDR3 has 15 residues. The germline gives CDR1 LGHNA, CDR2 YNFKEQ. This CDR3 reads CASSHKNPGDGELFF. The CDR3 DNA follows: TGTGCCAGCAGCCACAAAAACCCAGGGGACGGGGAGCTGTTTTTT.

This clonotype was seen many times. J is TRBJ2-5 and V is TRBV6-2 or TRBV6-3; TRBD2 agrees at 7 bases. The CDR3 is 15 residues long. The trim removed 1 base at V and 5 bases at J, leaving 7 bases unmatched. Germline V gives CDR1 MNHEY, CDR2 SVGEGT. The DNA for the CDR3 is TGTGCCAGCAGTTACTTTGGCGGAGCGGGGGAGACCCAGTACTTC. Its translation: CASSYFGGAGETQYF.

This clonotype was seen ten or more times. This chain links TRBV5-1 with TRBJ2-1, with 7 positions matching TRBD2. This CDR3 is built from 16 residues. The V segment lost 0 bases and the J segment 8 bases; nucleotides outside the gene matches: 11. Germline-derived CDR1 and CDR2 are SGHRS and YFSETQ. CDR3 DNA: TGCGCCAGCAGCTTGGGGACGGGGGGAGTCTGGGATGAGCAGTTCTTC. Translated, it gives CASSLGTGGVWDEQFF.

This clonotype occurred a few times. The J gene is TRBJ2-2, the V gene TRBV5-1; D could derive from TRBD1 or TRBD2 (5 bases each). Germline V gene lookup returns CDR1 SGHRS and CDR2 YFSETQ. Trimming stripped 4 bases from V and 5 bases from J, with 12 bases between. This CDR3 has 14 residues. The CDR3 nucleotides read TGCGCCAGCAGCCCGGCAGGGACGACCGGGGAGCTGTTTTTT. This translates into CASSPAGTTGELFF.

This clonotype was detected only a few times. This chain links TRBV7-9 with TRBJ1-1; D is undetermined. Trimming removed 1 base at V and 1 base at J, with 10 bases between. This CDR3 has 15 amino acids. Germline CDR1 and CDR2: SEHNR and FQNEAQ (reference sequence). Here the CDR3 reads CASSLGLGGNTEAFF. The CDR3, as DNA: TGTGCCAGCAGCTTAGGTCTCGGAGGGAACACTGAAGCTTTCTTT.

This clonotype was seen ten or more times. The chain couples TRBV2 to TRBJ2-5; 7 positions agree with TRBD2. The V and J ends lost 3 bases and 2 bases, in that order; junction bases with no gene match: 6. The CDR3 runs to 15 residues. In germline, CDR1 is SNHLY, CDR2 FYNNEI. CDR3 bases: TGTGCCAGCAGTGAGATGCAAGCGGGACAAGAGACCCAGTACTTC. This codes for CASSEMQAGQETQYF.

This clonotype was recorded many times. This chain links TRBV11-2 with TRBJ2-1; 10 bases are shared with TRBD2. Germline CDR1 and CDR2: SGHAT and FQNNGV. With V trimmed by 5 bases and J by 0 bases, 16 bases remained unmatched. CDR3 length: 20 amino acids. CDR3 coding DNA: TGTGCCAGCAGCCTCCCCCGGAATTCTAGCGGGAGTTTCTCCTACAATGAGCAGTTCTTC. The encoded protein is CASSLPRNSSGSFSYNEQFF.

The chain couples TRBV5-1 to TRBJ2-1; D remains unclear. This CDR3 comprises 13 residues. CDR1 is SGHRS and CDR2 is YFSETQ in the germline V gene. Trimming shortened V by 0 bases and J by 5 bases, and 6 bases separated the two germline ends. In DNA form, the CDR3 reads TGCGCCAGCAGCTTGGTTCGGAACAATGAGCAGTTCTTC. Translating gives CASSLVRNNEQFF.

This clonotype came up many times. The V and J genes are TRBV18 and TRBJ2-2; 12 bases fit TRBD2. CDR3 length: 17 residues. The V segment lost 3 bases and the J segment 4 bases; nucleotides outside the gene matches: 6. Per the germline V gene, CDR1 is KGHSH and CDR2 is LQKENI. DNA of the CDR3: TGTGCCAGCTCACCGTCGCTAGCGGGAGGGAGCACCGGGGAGCTGTTTTTT. This sequence encodes CASSPSLAGGSTGELFF.

This clonotype has just a few counts. The chain has TRBV7-2 and TRBJ1-1; D not certain. V lost 3 bases and J lost 5, with 13 bases in between. The CDR3 extends over 14 amino acids. Germline V gene sequence: CDR1 SGHTA, CDR2 FQGNSA. This chain's CDR3 is CASSFKEGATEAFF. In DNA, the CDR3 is TGTGCCAGCAGCTTTAAGGAGGGAGCAACTGAAGCTTTCTTT.

In the case of this clonotype: Germline and junction disagree at one end, which may indicate a read error. The chain has TRBV10-3 and TRBJ2-7; either TRBD1 or TRBD2 may supply D (5 bases each). In germline, CDR1 is ENHRY, CDR2 SYGVKD. There are 21 residues in the CDR3. The CDR3 bases are TGTGCCATCAGTGACTCAGGGTCGGTGGGGCTAGCAGGTCACCCAAGATACGTGCAGTACTTC. Encoded protein: CAISDSGSVGLAGHPRYVQYF.

This clonotype was detected ten times or more. V usage is TRBV10-3 and J usage is TRBJ2-2; either TRBD1 or TRBD2 may supply D (6 bases each). The germline V gene encodes CDR1 ENHRY and CDR2 SYGVKD. The V and J ends lost 2 bases and 5 bases respectively, with 15 bases between them. This CDR3 contains 16 residues. This chain's CDR3 is CAISEIYQGRTGELFF. The CDR3 DNA reads TGTGCCATCAGTGAGATCTACCAGGGGAGGACCGGGGAGCTGTTTTTT.

The rearrangement joins TRBV5-8 to TRBJ1-5; D gene unclear. The germline gives CDR1 SGHTS, CDR2 YDEGEE. Trimming cost V 3 bases and J 3 bases, with 7 bases left between them. CDR3 length: 13 amino acids. CDR3 DNA: TGTGCCAGCAGCTCTCGACCCAATCAGCCCCAGCATTTT. It translates to CASSSRPNQPQHF.

Concerning this clonotype itself: With a much larger clone just one base away, this may be a read error. The CDR3 DNA is TGTGCCACCAGCTTTTCCCCGACTAGCGGGGGTGAGCAGTTCTTC. It translates to CATSFSPTSGGEQFF. The V gene is TRBV3-1, the J gene TRBJ2-1; 12 bases align to TRBD2. The germline CDR1 and CDR2 sequences are LGHDT and YNNKEL (reference sequence). CDR3 length: 15 amino acids.

J is TRBJ2-3 and V is TRBV3-1, with TRBD2 identical over 8 bases. Germline V CDR1 and CDR2: LGHDT, YNNKEL (reference sequence). The CDR3 consists of 18 residues. Trimming took 0 bases from V and 0 from J; bases not matched to a gene: 8. The CDR3 spells CASSQDLIGRVSTDTQYF. As DNA, the CDR3 is TGTGCCAGCAGCCAAGATCTTATCGGGAGGGTGAGCACAGATACGCAGTATTTT.

The DNA for the CDR3 is TGTGCCAGCAGTTCACGAGTTCCCAAAAACATTCAGTACTTC. Amino acids: CASSSRVPKNIQYF. The chain uses TRBV28 and TRBJ2-4, with D hard to call. This CDR3 is built from 14 residues. The V gene's germline CDR1 is MDHEN and CDR2 SYDVKM. Trimming cost V 4 bases and J 2 bases, with 9 bases left between them.

This clonotype was recorded a few times. The CDR3 protein is CASRINTEAFF. CDR3 DNA sequence: TGTGCCAGCAGGATAAACACTGAAGCTTTCTTT. The chain uses TRBV12-3 or TRBV12-4 and TRBJ1-1; no firm D call. CDR3 size: 11 residues. V lost 6 bases to trimming and J lost 2 bases, with 4 bases between them.

This clonotype was found many times. The rearrangement joins TRBV5-1 to TRBJ1-3, with TRBD1 as a possible D gene (5 bases). Between the trimmed V and J ends, which lost 6 bases and 0 bases, there was a span of 13 bases. Per germline, CDR1 SGHRS and CDR2 YFSETQ. This CDR3 is built from 15 residues. Here the CDR3 reads CASTDSANSGNTIYF. The CDR3 DNA sequence: TGCGCCAGCACCGACAGCGCGAACTCTGGAAACACCATATATTTT.

The chain joins TRBV25-1 to TRBJ2-7; D is uncertain. Germline CDR1 reads MGHDK; CDR2 reads SYGVNS. CDR3 length: 14 residues. Trimming took off 0 bases at V and 2 bases at J, with 8 bases between the two ends. CDR3 protein: CASSEYGQTYEQYF. CDR3 nucleotide sequence: TGTGCCAGCAGTGAATATGGTCAAACCTACGAGCAGTACTTC.

This clonotype was seen repeatedly, ten times or more. The genes are TRBV9 and TRBJ1-3; D uncertain. The V end lost 0 bases, the J end lost 0 bases, and 4 bases lay between the germline ends. CDR3 length: 14 residues. CDR1 is SGDLS, CDR2 YYNGEE, per germline. CDR3 region: CASSVDHSGNTIYF. The CDR3 nucleotides read TGTGCCAGCAGCGTAGACCACTCTGGAAACACCATATATTTT.

Here the CDR3 DNA reads TGCAGTGCTCCGGACGAGTACGAGCAGTACTTC. Translating it yields CSAPDEYEQYF. J is TRBJ2-7 and V is TRBV20-1; D gene uncertain. CDR3 length: 11 residues. With 5 bases removed from V and 4 bases from J, the gap between germline ends came to 9 bases. The germline gives CDR1 DFQATT, CDR2 SNEGSKA (reference sequence).

This clonotype was found many times. The chain employs TRBV28 and TRBJ2-6, with 7 bases aligning to TRBD1. CDR1 is MDHEN, CDR2 SYDVKM, per germline. The CDR3 is made up of 19 amino acids. Unmatched junction bases numbered 12, after V lost 4 bases and J lost 0 bases. The DNA for the CDR3 is TGTGCCAGCAGTTCCCCCCCCGGGACAGTTTACTCTGGGGCCAACGTCCTGACTTTC. Translated, it gives CASSSPPGTVYSGANVLTF.